This section outlines one T cell receptor beta chain sequence together with its context. Per the original data handling: By means of reference gene primer amplification, nucleated cell counts were estimated. The table came from immunoSEQ multiplex PCR; TCRdb's copy has only in-frame clones and leaves some out. V and J calls plus clone size are reproduced from that table; the DNA served to infer D and trimming. The table records approximately 150,000 clones, roughly 84% of them present only once. The entry originates in a study of blood T cell repertoires in COVID-19. Whole-study context: Acute-phase and convalescent COVID-19 samples originated in the United States, Italy and Spain. In each case, the material was cDNA or gDNA derived from T cells, B-cell-depleted T cells, or PBMCs.

The ends were cut back, 4 bases at V and 0 bases at J, with 15 bases in the middle. Germline values: CDR1 SGHRS, CDR2 YFSETQ. The CDR3 loop spans 16 amino acids. The clonotype was recovered from a man aged 55 to 70 with acute or convalescent COVID-19. The source material was peripheral blood. The chain employs TRBV5-1 and TRBJ2-3; weak D call: TRBD2 (7 bases). CDR3 nucleotide sequence: TGCGCCAGCAGCCAGTACGGGGGGCCTAGCACAGATACGCAGTATTTT. Translating gives CASSQYGGPSTDTQYF. The entire variable domain, with the rest obtained from reference TRBV5-1 and TRBJ2-3, is as follows: KAGVTQTPRYLIKTRGQQVTLSCSPISGHRSVSWYQQTPGQGLQFLFEYFSETQRNKGNFPGRFSGRQFSNSRSEMNVSTLELGDSALYLCASSQYGGPSTDTQYFGPGTRLTVL.